This T cell receptor (beta chain) was identified in a study of T-cell memory formation after mild COVID-19. For the study at large: Across donors, TCR clusters were largely donor specific.

Remarks on this clonotype: Its antigen is not identified.

General observations from the study: That cross-reactive memory joined was suggested by some responding clones appearing in pre-infection memory. SARS-CoV-2 specificity was not confirmed for second-wave clones peaking on day 37.

MiXCR, run by TCRdb on the 5' RACE reads, gives a single entry per CDR3 protein. The table includes more than 150,000 distinct CDR3 sequences, around 20% detected once. This CDR3 has 13 residues. The ends lost 5 bases at V and 7 bases at J; junction bases unmatched: 4. Germline CDR1 is SGHTA and CDR2 is FQGTGA. The specimen was PBMCs or a T cell subset sorted from them (not recorded which). This clonotype was sampled from a man between 18 and 29 years old who had mild COVID-19 (a few samples of this study predate the infection). Cell type and time point are not known. V and J are TRBV7-3 and TRBJ1-1; 10 bases align to TRBD1. In DNA, the CDR3 is TGTGCCAGCAGCCCGGACAGGGGGGGTGAAGCTTTCTTT. Protein sequence: CASSPDRGGEAFF.